Described below is a single T cell receptor (beta chain) sequence and its context. This entry comes from a study of blood T cell repertoires in COVID-19. V was shortened by 2 bases and J by 7 bases, with 8 bases between the two germline ends. The CDR3 contains 12 residues. Method: immunoSEQ multiplex PCR; TCRdb's copy keeps in-frame clones and lacks some. The sample records over 250,000 clones, 75% to 90% being singletons. Sequenced sample: PBMCs or T cells enriched from blood (not recorded which). This receptor was obtained from a middle-aged man who had recovered from COVID-19. The chain links TRBV12-3 or TRBV12-4 to TRBJ1-1; D not certain. CDR3 protein: CASSLSSGEAFF. The CDR3 DNA reads as TGTGCCAGCAGTTTAAGTTCGGGTGAAGCTTTCTTT.